This is a list of T cell receptor beta chains from one sample in a study of blood T cell repertoires in COVID-19. Profiled with immunoSEQ multiplex PCR; TCRdb holds only in-frame clones, not every one. The table has about 35,000 clones, 90% seen once. Input material: peripheral blood. The receptor set was obtained from a man older than 75 with acute or convalescent COVID-19. Each CDR3 is given with its conserved first and last residue. Rows may omit the clone size; those that give it use once, few, many or a size class.

v_gene	abundance	CDR3aa
TRBV21-1	NA	CASSRGTPDRGKAFF
TRBV28	NA	CASSWTGTPYGYTF
TRBV30	NA	CAWSEGTGLGATNEKLFF
TRBV19	NA	CASSIAFVTGPTEAFF
TRBV12-3/TRBV12-4	NA	CASSLDRGYGYTF
TRBV10-3	NA	CAIRPEGGEQFF
TRBV7-9	few	CASSSPGVWGNTIYF
TRBV3-1/TRBV3-2	NA	CASSLRDRGYTF
TRBV7-9	NA	CASSILQGAFRNEQFF
TRBV13	NA	CASSSARQGNTIYF
TRBV11-2	NA	CASSFLGRPLHF
TRBV5-1	NA	CASSVNQGSIYGYTF
TRBV6-5	NA	CASSRTGGGYGYTF
TRBV30	NA	CAWSPWRESGYTF
TRBV5-1	few	CASSLQLDREQYF
TRBV7-8	NA	CASSRLVFSGELFF
TRBV5-1	once	CASSLERRGGQNEQFF
TRBV7-9	NA	CASSSRTAGRDEKLFF
TRBV5-8	NA	CASSLPGTGNNEQFF
TRBV14	once	CASSLRGGNTDTQYF
TRBV10-2	NA	CASNYGSTGELFF
TRBV19	NA	CASSLGTGNYGYTF
TRBV27	NA	CASRRGLAGTSSYNEQFF
TRBV19	NA	CASYRRLSGNTIYF
TRBV7-2	NA	CASSLKPGGTEAFF
TRBV6-1	NA	CASSEGGFQTAFF
TRBV28	once	CASSPWTGVSYEQYF
TRBV27	few	CASSLALTDTQYF
TRBV9	NA	CASSVVGQGMDEQYF
TRBV7-6	few	CASSLGRESSEKLFF
TRBV19	NA	CAASARAAFNEQFF
TRBV28	NA	CASSLRGRYNEQFF
TRBV6-9	NA	CASSSGSGTEAFF